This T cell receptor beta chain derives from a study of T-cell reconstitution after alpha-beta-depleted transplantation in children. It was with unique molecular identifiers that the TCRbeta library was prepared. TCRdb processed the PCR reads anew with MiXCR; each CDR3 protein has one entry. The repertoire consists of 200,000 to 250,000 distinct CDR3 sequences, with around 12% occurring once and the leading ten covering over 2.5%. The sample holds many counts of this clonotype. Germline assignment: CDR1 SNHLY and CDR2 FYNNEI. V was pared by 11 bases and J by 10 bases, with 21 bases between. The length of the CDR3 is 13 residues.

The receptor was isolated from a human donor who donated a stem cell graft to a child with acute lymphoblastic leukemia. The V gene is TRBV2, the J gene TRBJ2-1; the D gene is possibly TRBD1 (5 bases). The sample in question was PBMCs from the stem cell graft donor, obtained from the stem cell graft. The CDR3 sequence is CALRLQGPEEQFF. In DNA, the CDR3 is TGTGCCCTCAGGTTGCAGGGCCCTGAGGAGCAGTTCTTC.